This TCR beta chain was recorded in a study of blood T cell repertoires in COVID-19 (dated by TCRdb to 2018 to 2021). Looking at the study overall: Collaborator samples came from the United States, Italy and Spain and covered acute and convalescent phases of COVID-19. The material from the prospective study consisted of cDNA or gDNA derived from T cells, B-cell-depleted T cells, or PBMCs. Deeply sampled blood TCRbeta repertoires from subjects exposed to, actively infected with, or recovered from COVID-19 were included in the dataset. The repertoires were released in a freely available public database intended as a resource for research on the immune response to SARS-CoV-2. The samples were drawn from the first 160 participants of the ongoing ImmuneRACE study and from 1,254 subjects provided by 6 global collaborators. Sample metadata almost always included a de-identified subject ID, COVID-19 status, age in years and sex. Where available, HLA class I and class II types were taken from metadata supplied by the sample provider and were not determined by assay-based typing.

The immunoSEQ Assay, a bias-controlled multiplex PCR, was used to amplify TCRbeta CDR3 regions from genomic DNA. In the source study's methods: The number of nucleated cells in each sample was estimated from the amplification of reference gene primers within the assay. To quantify the absolute abundance of each unique TCRbeta CDR3 rearrangement, sequence reads were collapsed and filtered. For each sample, productive Simpson clonality was calculated as the square root of Simpson's diversity index across productive rearrangements. TCRdb re-hosts the immuneACCESS table, in-frame sequences only. Its copies lack some clones; in the studies checked, an unresolved V gene accounts for under half of them, and the cause for the rest is not known. The V and J calls and clone size were taken over from that table, and D and trimming were inferred from the DNA. This sample gives about 78,000 clones in total; about 92% of them show up just once. Of the sample, around 1% is held by the ten largest clones.

Collaborating institutions collected whole blood in K2EDTA tubes following their own protocols. For TCRbeta analysis, collaborators shipped samples as frozen whole blood, isolated PBMCs, or DNA extracted from either of those sample types. Concerning this clone: The antigen it recognizes is unknown. Within one base of it there is no much larger clone, and no base qualities were kept.

What the authors observed across the whole study: The quantity of clinical and demographic metadata differed by source and by participant and was supplied without curation.

This TCR derives from a woman aged 45 to 65 in a cohort sampled during active COVID-19. Sequenced sample: peripheral blood.

The nucleotide sequence reads as follows: TGTGCCACCAGCAAAGGACAGGGAAGCTTTCAGGAACAGCCCCAGCATTTT. Translation gives CATSKGQGSFQEQPQHF. The receptor chain draws on TRBV15 and TRBJ1-5; 8 of the junction bases match TRBD1. The germline V gene encodes CDR1 LNHNV and CDR2 YYDKDF (reference sequence). The CDR3 sequence holds 17 residues, the cysteine and phenylalanine included. Only CDR3 DNA is held: 51 bases, read in frame from base 1. At the junction V is shortened by 4 bases and J by 7 bases; bases outside the gene matches: 15.